The 2 T cell receptor beta chains below come from one sample, sequenced in a study of Ad26.COV2.S vaccination and SARS-CoV-2 variants. Treatment given: some 20 received Ad26.COV2.S at low or high dose, single or two shots; several received placebo; per-sample allocation not given. It was on day 63 after the first vaccine or placebo injection that samples were taken. The method was immunoSEQ multiplex PCR; TCRdb's version includes in-frame clones alone and lacks a portion of them. The sample shows 400,000 to 450,000 clones, 90% of them seen only once. The sequenced sample was peripheral blood, obtained in a trial of Ad26.COV2.S vaccine versus placebo. These receptors were collected from a person between 18 and 59 years old who received the Ad26.COV2.S COVID-19 vaccine or a placebo.

The gene calls are TRBV18 and TRBJ2-3, with TRBD2 as a possible D gene (5 bases). The CDR3 sequence is 15 residues long. Per germline, CDR1 KGHSH and CDR2 LQKENI. V was pared by 1 base and J by 0 bases, with 8 bases between. The CDR3 loop reads CASSPRETSTDTQYF. The CDR3 DNA reads as TGTGCCAGCTCACCACGGGAGACTAGCACAGATACGCAGTATTTT.

This chain links TRBV5-4 with TRBJ2-7; a possible D gene is TRBD2 (6 bases). CDR1 is SGHNT and CDR2 is YYREEE in the germline V gene (reference sequence). Trimming shortened V by 4 bases and J by 4 bases, and 6 bases separated the two germline ends. The CDR3 contains 11 residues. CDR3 bases: TGTGCCAGCAGCGGGGGGTACGAGCAGTACTTC. Its protein is CASSGGYEQYF. Drawing the rest from reference TRBV5-4 and TRBJ2-7, the complete variable domain is ETGVTQSPTHLIKTRGQQVTLRCSSQSGHNTVSWYQQALGQGPQFIFQYYREEENGRGNFPPRFSGLQFPNYSSELNVNALELDDSALYLCASSGGYEQYFGPGTRLTVT.